The present T cell receptor (beta chain) was sequenced within a study of CD8+CD57+ T cells in acquired aplastic anemia. At the level of the study: DNA recovered from sorted CD4+ and CD8+ cells had a mean of approximately 3.2 ug. Notes on the study in general: Patients showed no significant difference from controls in CD8+ Simpson's diversity.

Trimming stripped 5 bases from V and 6 bases from J, with 14 bases between. Germline V lookup: CDR1 SEHNR, CDR2 FQNEAQ (reference sequence). The CDR3 covers 13 residues. CDR3 and TCR beta VDJ profiling relied on a genomic DNA template. Via MiXCR, TCRdb re-called the reads, giving one row per CDR3 protein. The sample includes around 200,000 distinct CDR3 sequences, about half of them seen just once. As for this clonotype: Antigen: not known.

By flow cytometry, patients selected for sequencing had shown an expansion of CD8+CD57+ cells. Sequences were obtained from sorted CD4+, CD8+, or CD8+CD57+ T cells (not recorded which) from PBMCs. This sequence originates from a human donor with aplastic anemia. This sequence joins TRBV7-9 and TRBJ2-7; a possible D gene is TRBD2 (6 bases). The CDR3 DNA sequence: TGTGCCAGCAGCCAAGATCGGGGGTCCGAGCAGTACTTC. Translating gives CASSQDRGSEQYF. Filled out from reference TRBV7-9 and TRBJ2-7, the complete variable domain reads DTGVSQNPRHKITKRGQNVTFRCDPISEHNRLYWYRQTLGQGPEFLTYFQNEAQLEKSRLLSDRFSAERPKGSFSTLEIQRTEQGDSAMYLCASSQDRGSEQYFGPGTRLTVT.